Shown below are 9 T cell receptor beta chains from a single sample sequenced in a study of T cells in localized non-small cell lung cancer. Only in-frame clones appear in the TCRdb table, and some are missing; sequencing was by immunoSEQ multiplex PCR. The data show 2,500 to 3,000 clones, 28% seen once. The specimen comprised lung tumor tissue, sampled before any cancer treatment. The receptor set was obtained from an older female donor with stage I lung adenocarcinoma.

A few counts support this clone. The chain couples TRBV2 to TRBJ1-4, with D maybe TRBD1 (5 bases). V dropped 7 bases and J dropped 4 bases, with 22 bases sitting between them. The germline V gene encodes CDR1 SNHLY and CDR2 FYNNEI. This CDR3 has 17 amino acids. CDR3 sequence (DNA): TGTGCCAGCAAGAGGCAGGGTAGAGGTTACAGTAATGAAAAACTGTTTTTT. Protein sequence: CASKRQGRGYSNEKLFF.

This clone was counted only a few times. This chain's CDR3 is CASSIGTDNEQFF. CDR3 nucleotide sequence: TGTGCCAGTAGTATCGGGACAGACAATGAGCAGTTCTTC. The gene calls are TRBV19 and TRBJ2-1, with 7 bases lining up with TRBD1. J lost 5 bases, V lost 3 bases, and 1 base had no gene match. Germline V gene sequence: CDR1 LNHDA, CDR2 SQIVND (reference sequence). The length of the CDR3 is 13 residues.

The chain joins TRBV11-3 to TRBJ2-5; 7 bases are a match to TRBD2. The CDR3 has 15 residues. J gave up 5 bases and V 3 bases, and 9 bases lay outside the gene matches. CDR1 and CDR2 (germline): SGHNT, YENEEA. The CDR3 nucleotides read TGTGCCAGCAGCTTGGTTCGCGGGAGTCTGGAGACCCAGTACTTC. Protein product: CASSLVRGSLETQYF.

The chain combines TRBV14 with TRBJ1-2; D not certain. Germline V gives CDR1 SGHDN, CDR2 FVKESK. This CDR3 region has 13 residues. The ends were cut back, 0 bases at V and 4 bases at J, with 6 bases in the middle. The CDR3 loop reads CASSQEKSYGYTF. The CDR3 DNA reads as TGTGCCAGCAGCCAAGAAAAGAGCTATGGCTACACCTTC.

By sample share, this clone is medium-sized. The rearrangement links TRBV11-3 to TRBJ2-5; 11 bases agree with TRBD2. V dropped 5 bases and J dropped 2; count of bases not matched to a gene: 13. This CDR3 is built from 18 residues. Germline assignment: CDR1 SGHNT and CDR2 YENEEA. CDR3: CASSVGTSGSAIQETQYF. CDR3 bases: TGTGCCAGCAGCGTTGGGACTAGCGGTTCGGCTATACAAGAGACCCAGTACTTC.

In its sample, this clone was seen a few times. V and J are TRBV23-1 and TRBJ2-5, with TRBD2 matching over 9 bases. TRBV23-1 carries the ORF label, with uncertain function. CDR3 length: 13 residues. Trimming removed 6 bases from V and 4 bases from J; junction bases left unmatched: 3. The CDR3 is CASSPGLAETQYF. The CDR3 DNA follows: TGCGCCAGCAGCCCGGGACTAGCAGAGACCCAGTACTTC.

The V and J genes are TRBV19 and TRBJ1-2, with TRBD1 matching 11 bases. J gave up 0 bases and V 8 bases, and 8 bases lay outside the gene matches. This CDR3 region has 16 residues. CDR1 and CDR2 from the germline V gene are LNHDA and SQIVND (reference sequence). For the CDR3, the DNA is TGTGCCAGTCGGGACAGGGGGATCGGGGCTAACTATGGCTACACCTTC. Translation gives CASRDRGIGANYGYTF.

The chain is built from TRBV2 and TRBJ2-3, with unresolved D. The CDR3 is 12 amino acids. Germline lookup yields CDR1 SNHLY and CDR2 FYNNEI. V lost 3 bases and J lost 3, with 4 bases in between. The DNA for the CDR3 is TGTGCCAGCAGTGAGGTGACAGATACGCAGTATTTT. It translates to CASSEVTDTQYF.

This chain connects TRBV5-1 to TRBJ2-5; no clear D. V was clipped by 3 bases and J by 1 base, with 10 bases between them. CDR1 and CDR2 from the germline V gene are SGHRS and YFSETQ. This CDR3 is 14 amino acids long. CDR3 coding DNA: TGCGCCAGCAGCTCAGTACAGATCCAAGAGACCCAGTACTTC. Its translation is CASSSVQIQETQYF.